These 13 T cell receptor beta chains share one sample of origin, sequenced in a study of identical twins. TCRdb analysed the 5' RACE reads with MiXCR anew, one entry per CDR3 protein. In the table there are some 900,000 distinct CDR3 sequences, 9% to 15% of which are singletons. The data also belong to a second study, concerning yellow fever vaccine responses in identical twins.

Sequencing input: PBMCs. The receptors originated from a woman aged 18-29 years in good health.

This clonotype occurred a few times. CDR3 sequence reads: CASSQGGGKTQYF. In DNA, the CDR3 is TGCGCCAGCAGCCAAGGCGGAGGGAAGACCCAGTACTTC. V is TRBV4-1 and J is TRBJ2-5, with TRBD2 as a possible D gene (6 bases). CDR1 and CDR2 from the germline V gene are MGHRA and YSYEKL. The length of the CDR3 is 13 residues. The V gene lost 1 base and the J gene lost 6 bases, with 9 bases spanning the gap.

The table lists this clonotype with a few counts. V and J are TRBV20-1 and TRBJ2-1; 10 bases map to TRBD2. The CDR3 spans 16 residues. Germline V gene sequence: CDR1 DFQATT, CDR2 SNEGSKA (reference sequence). The V gene end was trimmed by 3 bases and the J gene end by 4 bases; junction bases not matched to a gene: 9. CDR3 protein: CSASRPGTSAYNEQFF. CDR3 nucleotide sequence: TGCAGTGCTAGTCGCCCGGGGACTAGCGCGTACAATGAGCAGTTCTTC.

This clonotype came up a few times. V usage is TRBV12-3 or TRBV12-4 and J usage is TRBJ2-1; 7 positions agree with TRBD2. The CDR3 runs to 13 residues. V gave up 3 bases and J gave up 10 bases; unmatched junction bases: 6. The CDR3 DNA sequence: TGTGCCAGCAGTTTTCTTCAAGCGGGGGAGCAGTTCTTC. Translation: CASSFLQAGEQFF.

This clonotype was observed many times. The chain has TRBV5-1 and TRBJ1-1; D ambiguous. Trimming cost V 0 bases and J 1 base, with 10 bases left between them. The length of the CDR3 is 15 residues. Germline-derived CDR1 and CDR2 are SGHRS and YFSETQ. CDR3 sequence reads: CASSLEGRSNTEAFF. The CDR3 DNA follows: TGCGCCAGCAGCTTGGAGGGCAGATCGAACACTGAAGCTTTCTTT.

This clonotype was detected only a few times. V is TRBV6-2 or TRBV6-3 and J is TRBJ1-2; unclear D gene. This CDR3 region has 13 residues. Germline V gives CDR1 MNHEY, CDR2 SVGEGT. V was trimmed by 2 bases and J by 8 bases, leaving 12 bases between them. CDR3 DNA sequence: TGTGCCAGCAGTTACCCTATTACTGAGGGCTACACCTTC. Translation: CASSYPITEGYTF.

This clonotype was observed many times. J is TRBJ2-1 and V is TRBV20-1, with 13 bases fitting TRBD2. Germline trimming cut 0 bases from V and 8 bases from J; bases unmatched to any gene: 10. The CDR3 consists of 17 residues. Germline CDR1 DFQATT, CDR2 SNEGSKA (reference sequence). CDR3 sequence: CSARDPATSGRADEQFF. DNA for the CDR3: TGCAGTGCTAGAGATCCGGCTACTAGCGGGAGGGCCGATGAGCAGTTCTTC.

The chain couples TRBV11-1 to TRBJ2-5; TRBD2 matches at 8 bases. Germline trimming cut 4 bases from V and 4 bases from J; bases unmatched to any gene: 11. The CDR3 covers 16 residues. Germline lookup yields CDR1 SGHAT and CDR2 FQDESV (reference sequence). CDR3 sequence reads: CASSSLRGEGGETQYF. CDR3 nucleotide sequence: TGTGCCAGCAGCTCCCTGCGGGGGGAGGGAGGAGAGACCCAGTACTTC.

Comment on this clonotype: One end of the junction does not line up with germline, which may come from a read error. The rearrangement joins TRBV28 to TRBJ2-3; D may be TRBD2 (6 bases). The germline CDR1 and CDR2 sequences are MDHEN and SYDVKM. The CDR3 contains 14 residues. The CDR3 protein is CARSPGLLSYTLLF. The CDR3 coding sequence is TGTGCCAGGAGCCCTGGACTACTTTCCTATACGCTGCTTTTT. The entire variable domain, with the rest obtained from reference TRBV28 and TRBJ2-3, is as follows: DVKVTQSSRYLVKRTGEKVFLECVQDMDHENMFWYRQDPGLGLRLIYFSYDVKMKEKGDIPEGYSVSREKKERFSLILESASTNQTSMYLCARSPGLLSYTLLFGPGTRLTVL.

This clonotype was found a few times. The rearrangement uses TRBV14 and TRBJ2-1; unclear D gene. Trimming removed 0 bases at V and 4 bases at J, with 16 bases between. Germline V lookup: CDR1 SGHDN, CDR2 FVKESK. The CDR3 spans 17 residues. The CDR3 DNA reads as TGTGCCAGCAGCCAAGATACTCTAGGACGCCGATACAATGAGCAGTTCTTC. This translates into CASSQDTLGRRYNEQFF.

This clonotype came up a few times. CDR3 in DNA: TGTGCCAGCATGGGACAGGTCACAGATACGCAGTATTTT. This encodes CASMGQVTDTQYF. The chain links TRBV27 to TRBJ2-3; TRBD1 matches 8 bases. The V and J ends lost 7 bases and 2 bases, in that order; junction bases with no gene match: 2. This CDR3 has 13 residues. Germline V lookup: CDR1 MNHEY, CDR2 SMNVEV (reference sequence).

This clonotype was seen a few times. The rearrangement joins TRBV7-9 to TRBJ2-1; D might be TRBD2 (5 bases). Looked up from germline, CDR1 is SEHNR and CDR2 is FQNEAQ (reference sequence). The CDR3 sequence is 13 residues long. V was shortened by 0 bases and J by 8 bases, with 8 bases between the two germline ends. CDR3 in amino acids: CASSLATGDEQFF. The CDR3 DNA reads as TGTGCCAGCAGCTTAGCGACCGGGGATGAGCAGTTCTTC. The full variable domain, rest sourced from reference TRBV7-9 and TRBJ2-1, is DTGVSQNPRHKITKRGQNVTFRCDPISEHNRLYWYRQTLGQGPEFLTYFQNEAQLEKSRLLSDRFSAERPKGSFSTLEIQRTEQGDSAMYLCASSLATGDEQFFGPGTRLTVL.

This clonotype was counted many times. The chain has TRBV19 and TRBJ1-2, with unresolved D. CDR1 LNHDA and CDR2 SQIVND come from the germline V gene (reference sequence). The ends were cut back, 5 bases at V and 3 bases at J, with 7 bases in the middle. This CDR3 is built from 12 residues. CDR3 sequence reads: CASSWGDYGYTF. For the CDR3, the DNA is TGTGCCAGTAGTTGGGGAGACTATGGCTACACCTTC.

This clonotype was seen a handful of times. The chain is built from TRBV7-9 and TRBJ2-5, with 9 nucleotides matching TRBD1. Trimming took 5 bases from V and 5 from J; bases not matched to a gene: 6. The CDR3 runs to 14 residues. The germline gives CDR1 SEHNR, CDR2 FQNEAQ (reference sequence). The CDR3 is CASSHGTGIETQYF. Written as DNA, the CDR3 is TGTGCCAGCAGCCACGGGACAGGGATTGAGACCCAGTACTTC. The variable domain in full, completed from reference TRBV7-9 and TRBJ2-5, reads DTGVSQNPRHKITKRGQNVTFRCDPISEHNRLYWYRQTLGQGPEFLTYFQNEAQLEKSRLLSDRFSAERPKGSFSTLEIQRTEQGDSAMYLCASSHGTGIETQYFGPGTRLLVL.